The source of this TCR beta chain is a study of blood T cell repertoires in COVID-19. At the level of the study: Some COVID-19 samples were acute and others convalescent; all came from the United States, Italy and Spain. Nucleic acid was either cDNA or gDNA, and it came from T cells, B-cell-depleted T cells, or PBMCs.

The table lists this clone with a count of one. Trimming cost V 0 bases and J 6 bases, with 19 bases left between them. This CDR3 has 16 residues. Germline loops: CDR1 SGHRS, CDR2 YFSETQ. Methods used by the authors: For nucleated cells, counts were estimated from reference gene primer amplification. Repertoires were generated with immunoSEQ multiplex PCR, while TCRdb's copy carries only in-frame clones and drops some. D and trimming come from the DNA, and the V and J calls and clone size come from that table. The sample consists of roughly 300,000 clones, around 88% of them appearing once. The sequence was collected from a woman between 45 and 60 years old with acute or convalescent COVID-19. This sequence joins TRBV5-1 and TRBJ2-7, with D perhaps matching TRBD1 (5 bases). Sequencing was carried out using peripheral blood. CDR3 coding DNA: TGCGCCAGCAGCTTGGCCTATACGACAGCACTCGCCGAGCAGTACTTC. Translating gives CASSLAYTTALAEQYF.